Following are 4 T cell receptor beta chains from one sample sequenced in a study of PD-1 blockade in classical Hodgkin lymphoma (dated by TCRdb to about 2020). Receptor amplification or capture employed the immunoSEQ multiplex PCR assay. The table comes from immuneACCESS by way of TCRdb, which keeps in-frame sequences with V and J called. Part of the clones is missing from these tables; in studies checked, under half for an unresolved V gene and the rest for unknown reasons. This sample is represented by tens of thousands of clones; around 81% of them were singletons. Roughly 17% of the sample is held by the ten biggest clonotypes. The time point label here, explained by the study, means: cycle 4 day 1 (C4D1), after less than seven weeks of nivolumab. All trial patients had relapsed after autologous stem cell transplantation, with cohorts A, B and C differing in prior brentuximab vedotin exposure.

Sequencing used peripheral blood mononuclear cells (PBMCs), obtained before the fourth cycle of nivolumab. These receptors originate from a human donor with classical Hodgkin lymphoma.

The chain uses TRBV19 and TRBJ2-1; no reliable D call. V was pared by 3 bases and J by 2 bases, with 14 bases between. Germline loops: CDR1 LNHDA, CDR2 SQIVND (reference sequence). There are 16 residues in the CDR3. CDR3 sequence reads: CASSISAAVPYNEQFF. In nucleotides, the CDR3 is TGTGCCAGTAGTATCTCGGCGGCCGTCCCCTACAATGAGCAGTTCTTC.

This clone counts as medium-sized. The rearrangement uses TRBV29-1 and TRBJ2-1; 13 nucleotides agree with TRBD2. The J segment lost 15 bases and the V segment lost 4 bases, leaving 6 bases of the junction unmatched. The length of the CDR3 is 12 residues. The germline V gene encodes CDR1 SQVTM and CDR2 ANQGSEA. The CDR3 loop reads CSVGTSGSVGFF. The CDR3 DNA reads TGCAGCGTTGGGACTAGCGGGAGTGTAGGGTTCTTC.

The V gene is TRBV11-3, the J gene TRBJ1-2; D possibly corresponds to TRBD1 (6 bases). V was clipped by 6 bases and J by 7 bases, with 21 bases between them. This CDR3 has 15 residues. Germline CDR1 is SGHNT and CDR2 is YENEEA. The CDR3 protein is CASSRQGPQALGYTF. In nucleotides, the CDR3 is TGTGCCAGCAGTCGTCAGGGGCCCCAGGCTCTTGGCTACACCTTC.

V and J are TRBV13 and TRBJ2-3, with TRBD2 identical over 12 bases. Looked up from germline, CDR1 is PRHDT and CDR2 is FYEKMQ (reference sequence). V dropped 5 bases and J dropped 1; count of bases not matched to a gene: 19. This CDR3 is built from 21 residues. The DNA of the CDR3 is TGTGCCAGCAGCCAACCCTTACCGGGACTAGCGGGCTTGAGGGGCACAGATACGCAGTATTTT. Translating gives CASSQPLPGLAGLRGTDTQYF.